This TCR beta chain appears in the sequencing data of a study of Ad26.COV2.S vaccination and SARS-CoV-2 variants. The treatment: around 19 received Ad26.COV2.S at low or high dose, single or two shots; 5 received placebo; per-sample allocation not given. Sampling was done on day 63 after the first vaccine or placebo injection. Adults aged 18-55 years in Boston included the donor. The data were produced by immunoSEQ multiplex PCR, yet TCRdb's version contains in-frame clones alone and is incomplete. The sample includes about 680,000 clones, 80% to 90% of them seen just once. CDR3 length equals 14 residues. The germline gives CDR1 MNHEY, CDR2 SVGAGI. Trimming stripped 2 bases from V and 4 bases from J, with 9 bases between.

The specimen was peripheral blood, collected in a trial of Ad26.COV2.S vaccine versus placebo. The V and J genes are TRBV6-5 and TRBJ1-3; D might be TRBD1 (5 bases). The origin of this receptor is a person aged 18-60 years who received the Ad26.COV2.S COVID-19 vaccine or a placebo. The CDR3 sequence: CASSYGGAGNTIYF. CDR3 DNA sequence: TGTGCCAGCAGTTACGGGGGAGCGGGAAACACCATATATTTT.